The 16 T cell receptor beta chains below were found in one sample sequenced in a study of blood T cell repertoires in COVID-19. Assay: immunoSEQ multiplex PCR; the TCRdb copy retains only in-frame clones and omits some. The sample records some 320,000 clones, 90% being singletons. Sequencing used PBMCs or T cells enriched from blood (not recorded which). Source of these receptors: a man aged 60-69 years who had recovered from COVID-19.

V usage is TRBV11-2 and J usage is TRBJ1-1; D call uncertain. Between the trimmed V and J ends, which lost 5 bases and 8 bases, there was a span of 18 bases. The CDR3 sequence is 14 residues long. CDR1 and CDR2 from the germline V gene are SGHAT and FQNNGV. Here the CDR3 reads CASSPPRDTQEAFF. The CDR3 coding sequence is TGTGCCAGCAGCCCCCCCCGAGATACCCAAGAAGCTTTCTTT.

The rearrangement joins TRBV2 to TRBJ2-7; perhaps TRBD1 as D (7 bases). Germline CDR1 and CDR2: SNHLY and FYNNEI. This CDR3 spans 16 amino acids. V was cut by 6 bases and J by 2 bases, with 20 bases left in between. DNA for the CDR3: TGTGCCAGCAGCACTCATGGGCAGGGGGGAACCTACGAGCAGTACTTC. Amino acids: CASSTHGQGGTYEQYF.

The V gene is TRBV7-9, the J gene TRBJ2-3; 11 bases fit TRBD2. There are 15 residues in the CDR3. Germline V gives CDR1 SEHNR, CDR2 FQNEAQ (reference sequence). Unmatched junction bases numbered 2, after V lost 5 bases and J lost 1 base. The CDR3 region has the DNA TGTGCCAGCAGCCAACTAGCGGGAGGCACAGATACGCAGTATTTT. This translates into CASSQLAGGTDTQYF.

The rearrangement joins TRBV19 to TRBJ1-3; D is perhaps TRBD1 (5 bases). Trimming took off 5 bases at V and 0 bases at J, with 11 bases between the two ends. The germline V gene encodes CDR1 LNHDA and CDR2 SQIVND (reference sequence). This CDR3 spans 15 amino acids. CDR3 loop: CASSSQVLSGNTIYF. The CDR3 region has the DNA TGTGCCAGTAGTTCACAGGTTCTCTCTGGAAACACCATATATTTT.

This clone was found a few times. V gene TRBV13 combines with J gene TRBJ1-2; 7 bases match TRBD1. From germline, CDR1 is PRHDT and CDR2 FYEKMQ (reference sequence). Trimming took 4 bases from V and 6 from J; bases not matched to a gene: 5. The CDR3 loop spans 13 amino acids. Written as DNA, the CDR3 is TGTGCCAGCAGCTCAGGGACAGCACATGGCTACACCTTC. Protein sequence: CASSSGTAHGYTF.

The chain recombines TRBV19 with TRBJ1-6; D not resolved. Looked up from germline, CDR1 is LNHDA and CDR2 is SQIVND (reference sequence). CDR3 length: 17 residues. V gave up 3 bases and J gave up 0 bases, with 12 bases separating them. Written as DNA, the CDR3 is TGTGCCAGTAGTATCTCCTCTGCGAGCTCCTATAATTCACCCCTCCACTTT. Protein sequence: CASSISSASSYNSPLHF.

This chain uses TRBV6-2 or TRBV6-3 with TRBJ1-1; TRBD1 might be the D (6 bases). The CDR3 has 14 amino acids. Trimming left V 5 bases short and J 5 bases short, with 15 bases between. The germline V gene encodes CDR1 MNHEY and CDR2 SVGEGT. The CDR3 loop reads CASSATGSGTEAFF. The CDR3 DNA reads TGTGCCAGCAGTGCAACAGGGTCGGGGACTGAAGCTTTCTTT.

The table lists this clone with a count of one. The V and J genes are TRBV9 and TRBJ2-7, with D tentatively TRBD1 (6 bases). V was shortened by 2 bases and J by 3 bases, with 15 bases between the two germline ends. The CDR3 totals 15 residues. CDR1 is SGDLS and CDR2 is YYNGEE in the germline V gene. CDR3 loop: CASSVESGTFYEQYF. In DNA form, the CDR3 reads TGTGCCAGCAGCGTTGAGTCCGGGACATTCTACGAGCAGTACTTC.

The chain links TRBV29-1 to TRBJ1-2; D gene unclear. Trimming cost V 6 bases and J 4 bases, with 9 bases left between them. This CDR3 spans 11 amino acids. Germline V gives CDR1 SQVTM, CDR2 ANQGSEA. The CDR3 here is CSVSVSYGYTF. As DNA, the CDR3 is TGCAGCGTCTCCGTTAGCTATGGCTACACCTTC.

This clone showed up just once. The chain uses TRBV2 and TRBJ1-1, with D perhaps matching TRBD1 (6 bases). The CDR3 is made up of 14 amino acids. Germline values: CDR1 SNHLY, CDR2 FYNNEI. V lost 9 bases to trimming and J lost 4 bases, with 18 bases between them. DNA for the CDR3: TGTGCCAGTCCCCGGGGGGCCCGGGCCACTGAAGCTTTCTTT. Translated: CASPRGARATEAFF.

The chain uses TRBV6-6 and TRBJ2-1; 11 bases are a match to TRBD2. From germline, CDR1 is MNHNY and CDR2 SVGAGI (reference sequence). The V gene end was trimmed by 6 bases and the J gene end by 2 bases; junction bases not matched to a gene: 3. This CDR3 has 15 residues. CDR3 protein: CASRTSGGAYNEQFF. CDR3 DNA: TGTGCCAGCAGAACTAGCGGGGGCGCCTACAATGAGCAGTTCTTC.

The chain recombines TRBV4-2 with TRBJ2-7; 10 bases match TRBD1. The V gene end was trimmed by 4 bases and the J gene end by 1 base; junction bases not matched to a gene: 10. Looked up from germline, CDR1 is LGHNA and CDR2 is YNFKEQ. The CDR3 extends over 17 amino acids. CDR3 sequence (DNA): TGTGCCAGCAGCCTCCGAACGACAGGGGGCCTGTCCTACGAGCAGTACTTC. Translating it yields CASSLRTTGGLSYEQYF.

This clone was seen just once. The chain is built from TRBV30 and TRBJ1-5; D not certain. The V gene lost 5 bases and the J gene lost 2 bases, with 10 bases spanning the gap. Germline assignment: CDR1 GTSNPN and CDR2 SVGIG (reference sequence). CDR3 length: 13 amino acids. CDR3 residues: CAWGYSGNQPQHF. In nucleotides, the CDR3 is TGTGCCTGGGGCTACAGTGGCAATCAGCCCCAGCATTTT.

The gene calls are TRBV11-2 and TRBJ1-3; TRBD1 agrees at 7 bases. This CDR3 is 15 amino acids long. V shed 1 base and J 5 bases; nucleotides not matched to a gene: 5. Germline-derived CDR1 and CDR2 are SGHAT and FQNNGV. CDR3 in amino acids: CASSLGYRGRNTIYF. CDR3 in DNA: TGTGCCAGCAGCTTAGGTTACAGGGGTAGAAACACCATATATTTT.

V usage is TRBV29-1 and J usage is TRBJ2-3, with 8 bases matching TRBD1. This CDR3 has 14 residues. Unmatched junction bases numbered 7, after V lost 7 bases and J lost 1 base. Germline assignment: CDR1 SQVTM and CDR2 ANQGSEA. The CDR3 bases are TGCAGCGCAGACAGGGGAGGTGGCACAGATACGCAGTATTTT. Its protein is CSADRGGGTDTQYF.

This chain connects TRBV15 to TRBJ1-5; no definite D call. Germline V gives CDR1 LNHNV, CDR2 YYDKDF (reference sequence). The CDR3 consists of 16 residues. With 3 bases removed from V and 1 base from J, the gap between germline ends came to 13 bases. The CDR3 region has the DNA TGTGCCACCAGCAGCAGTCTTGCCGTGAGCAATCAGCCCCAGCATTTT. It encodes CATSSSLAVSNQPQHF.